This note documents a single TCR beta chain sequence. No antigen is known for it. TCRdb's table, derived via immunoSEQ multiplex PCR, lists solely in-frame clones and lacks some. The sample lists 100,000 to 120,000 clones; around nine tenths were seen once. This entry is derived from a study of T cell responses to AZD1222 COVID-19 vaccine. The study, taken as a whole, reports: Baseline seropositives among AZD1222 recipients totaled only six.

CDR3 size: 15 residues. V was shortened by 3 bases and J by 3 bases, with 12 bases between the two germline ends. CDR1 is LNHDA, CDR2 SQIVND, per germline (reference sequence). The chain combines TRBV19 with TRBJ2-1, with D perhaps matching TRBD1 (5 bases). The receptor was derived from an adult who received the AZD1222 COVID-19 vaccine. Specimen: peripheral blood, collected 28 days after the second AZD1222 dose. CDR3 loop: CASSMRQDIYNEQFF. The CDR3 nucleotides read TGTGCCAGTAGTATGCGGCAGGACATCTACAATGAGCAGTTCTTC.